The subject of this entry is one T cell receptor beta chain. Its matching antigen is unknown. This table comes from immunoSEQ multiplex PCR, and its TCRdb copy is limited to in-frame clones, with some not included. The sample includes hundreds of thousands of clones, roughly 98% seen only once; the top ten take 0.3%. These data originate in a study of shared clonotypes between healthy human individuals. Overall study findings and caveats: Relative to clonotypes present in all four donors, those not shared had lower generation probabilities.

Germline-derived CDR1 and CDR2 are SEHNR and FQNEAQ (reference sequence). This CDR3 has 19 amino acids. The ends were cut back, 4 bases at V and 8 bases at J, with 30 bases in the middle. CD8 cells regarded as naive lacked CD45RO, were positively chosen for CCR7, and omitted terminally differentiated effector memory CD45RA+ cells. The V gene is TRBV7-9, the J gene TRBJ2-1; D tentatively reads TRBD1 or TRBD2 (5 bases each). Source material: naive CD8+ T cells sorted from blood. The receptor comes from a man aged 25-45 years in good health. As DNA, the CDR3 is TGTGCCAGCAGCTACGTATTTGGGGGAGAAACCCATACATGGGATGAGCAGTTCTTC. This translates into CASSYVFGGETHTWDEQFF.